These 32 T cell receptor beta chains originate from one sample sequenced in a study of response to subunit inactivated influenza vaccine. One entry per CDR3 protein results from TCRdb running MiXCR on the RT-PCR reads. The top ten hold more than 8.5% of the sample, which has roughly 790,000 distinct CDR3 sequences, around 20% seen once. This sample comprised PBMCs from blood, obtained 4 to 6 days after vaccination. Source of these receptors: a man between 45 and 60 years old who received an inactivated influenza vaccine.

This clonotype was observed a few times. J is TRBJ1-6 and V is TRBV6-1; D is perhaps TRBD1 (5 bases). Germline loops: CDR1 MNHNS, CDR2 SASEGT. The ends were cut back, 7 bases at V and 7 bases at J, with 14 bases in the middle. The CDR3 has 14 residues. The CDR3: CASILDRGNSPLHF. CDR3 nucleotides: TGTGCCAGCATCCTAGACAGAGGGAATTCACCCCTCCACTTT.

This chain joins TRBV7-9 and TRBJ2-2; 9 bases align to TRBD1. V lost 4 bases to trimming and J lost 4 bases; unmatched junction nucleotides: 7. This CDR3 comprises 16 residues. In germline, CDR1 is SEHNR, CDR2 FQNEAQ (reference sequence). This CDR3 is CASSSGTGLLTGELFF. Here the CDR3 DNA reads TGTGCCAGCAGCTCAGGGACAGGGCTTCTCACCGGGGAGCTGTTTTTT.

The V gene is TRBV30, the J gene TRBJ2-1; 8 positions match TRBD2. CDR1 is GTSNPN and CDR2 is SVGIG in the germline V gene (reference sequence). V lost 4 bases and J lost 6; bases outside the gene matches: 11. The CDR3 is 15 amino acids. CDR3 residues: CAWMSGSGRGNEQFF. For the CDR3, the DNA is TGTGCCTGGATGTCGGGCAGCGGGAGAGGCAATGAGCAGTTCTTC.

The genes are TRBV7-2 and TRBJ2-7; D is undetermined. V was shortened by 1 base and J by 4 bases, with 11 bases between the two germline ends. This CDR3 is built from 14 residues. The germline V gene encodes CDR1 SGHTA and CDR2 FQGNSA. CDR3 sequence (DNA): TGTGCCAGCAGCTTAGGAGTCCGCGGATACGAGCAGTACTTC. Protein: CASSLGVRGYEQYF.

This chain uses TRBV20-1 with TRBJ1-4; D unclear. There are 13 residues in the CDR3. Germline V CDR1 and CDR2: DFQATT, SNEGSKA (reference sequence). V was trimmed by 6 bases and J by 4 bases, leaving 12 bases between them. DNA for the CDR3: TGCAGTGCCACATTCGGGTTTAATGAAAAACTGTTTTTT. It codes for CSATFGFNEKLFF.

This clonotype was counted a few times. V usage is TRBV20-1 and J usage is TRBJ2-5; 8 bases are shared with TRBD1. This CDR3 is 14 amino acids long. Germline lookup yields CDR1 DFQATT and CDR2 SNEGSKA (reference sequence). Trimming removed 5 bases from V and 0 bases from J; junction bases left unmatched: 5. The CDR3 region has the DNA TGCAGTGCTTTACACAGGGGGTACCAAGAGACCCAGTACTTC. Amino acid sequence: CSALHRGYQETQYF.

This clonotype was seen more than once but under ten times. The J gene is TRBJ2-5, the V gene TRBV11-1; 10 bases fit TRBD2. The CDR3 is 15 residues long. With V trimmed by 5 bases and J by 4 bases, 7 bases remained unmatched. The germline gives CDR1 SGHAT, CDR2 FQDESV (reference sequence). CDR3 amino acids: CASSPAGGPPETQYF. CDR3 sequence (DNA): TGTGCCAGCAGCCCAGCGGGAGGGCCCCCAGAGACCCAGTACTTC.

This clonotype has a count of ten or more. The chain carries TRBV10-3 and TRBJ1-1; D gene ambiguous. This CDR3 is 12 amino acids long. The germline V and J ends were trimmed by 6 bases and 2 bases, with 7 bases remaining between them. Germline V gives CDR1 ENHRY, CDR2 SYGVKD. CDR3 DNA sequence: TGTGCCATCAGGGGAATTAACACTGAAGCTTTCTTT. Its protein is CAIRGINTEAFF.

This clonotype was counted a few times. The chain uses TRBV6-2 or TRBV6-3 and TRBJ2-1; maybe TRBD2 (5 bases). The CDR3 is 13 amino acids. The V end lost 5 bases, the J end lost 8 bases, and 13 bases lay between the germline ends. Looked up from germline, CDR1 is MNHEY and CDR2 is SVGEGT. The CDR3 DNA reads as TGTGCCAGCAGTGACCCACCGGGGTATGAGCAGTTCTTC. Encoded protein: CASSDPPGYEQFF.

This chain joins TRBV4-1 and TRBJ1-5; 7 bases align to TRBD1. The CDR3 contains 16 residues. Germline-derived CDR1 and CDR2 are MGHRA and YSYEKL. Trimming at V came to 1 base and at J to 5 bases, leaving 8 bases not matched to a gene. The CDR3 sequence: CASSQGGTVMDQPQHF. CDR3 coding DNA: TGCGCCAGCAGCCAAGGAGGGACAGTCATGGATCAGCCCCAGCATTTT.

The chain carries TRBV6-2 or TRBV6-3 and TRBJ2-6; D may be TRBD1 (5 bases). Germline CDR1 and CDR2: MNHEY and SVGEGT. The CDR3 consists of 19 residues. V was clipped by 5 bases and J by 1 base, with 21 bases between them. CDR3 loop: CASSPGRSRPFSGANVLTF. The DNA for the CDR3 is TGTGCCAGCAGTCCAGGGCGGAGTAGGCCGTTTTCTGGGGCCAACGTCCTGACTTTC.

Only a few counts were recorded for this clonotype. CDR3 protein: CATSDRTANQETQYF. In nucleotides, the CDR3 is TGTGCCACCAGTGATAGGACAGCTAACCAAGAGACCCAGTACTTC. The chain has TRBV24-1 and TRBJ2-5; D possibly corresponds to TRBD1 (6 bases). The CDR3 extends over 15 amino acids. Between the trimmed V and J ends, which lost 3 bases and 0 bases, there was a span of 10 bases. From germline, CDR1 is KGHDR and CDR2 SFDVKD.

The rearrangement joins TRBV7-9 to TRBJ1-1; 8 nucleotides align to TRBD1. The trim removed 3 bases at V and 7 bases at J, leaving 4 bases unmatched. CDR1 is SEHNR, CDR2 FQNEAQ, per germline (reference sequence). This CDR3 region has 13 residues. CDR3 sequence (DNA): TGTGCCAGCAGCTTCCCTACAGGGGGTGAAGCTTTCTTT. Translation: CASSFPTGGEAFF. Complete variable domain (other parts from reference TRBV7-9 and TRBJ1-1): DTGVSQNPRHKITKRGQNVTFRCDPISEHNRLYWYRQTLGQGPEFLTYFQNEAQLEKSRLLSDRFSAERPKGSFSTLEIQRTEQGDSAMYLCASSFPTGGEAFFGQGTRLTVV.

This clonotype was found a few times. The chain is built from TRBV29-1 and TRBJ1-2; D uncertain. Germline V gene data show CDR1 as SQVTM and CDR2 as ANQGSEA. The CDR3 extends over 13 amino acids. V was trimmed by 6 bases and J by 5 bases, leaving 16 bases between them. The CDR3 nucleotides are TGCAGCGTACCAGGCCTCCGGGAGTATGGCTACACCTTC. This codes for CSVPGLREYGYTF.

This chain uses TRBV11-2 with TRBJ2-2; the D call may be TRBD1 or TRBD2 (6 bases each). From germline, CDR1 is SGHAT and CDR2 FQNNGV. V was pared by 6 bases and J by 4 bases, with 15 bases between. This CDR3 has 15 residues. CDR3 region: CASRFGGTVTGELFF. CDR3 DNA: TGTGCCAGCAGGTTCGGGGGCACGGTCACCGGGGAGCTGTTTTTT. Based on the CDR3 plus reference TRBV11-2 and TRBJ2-2, the full variable domain is EAGVAQSPRYKIIEKRQSVAFWCNPISGHATLYWYQQILGQGPKLLIQFQNNGVVDDSQLPKDRFSAERLKGVDSTLKIQPAKLEDSAVYLCASRFGGTVTGELFFGEGSRLTVL.

This clonotype showed up just a few times. This chain joins TRBV12-3 or TRBV12-4 and TRBJ1-2, with D hard to call. The CDR3 totals 13 residues. V was cut by 4 bases and J by 8 bases, with 14 bases left in between. CDR3 residues: CASSWSKVEGYTF. The DNA for the CDR3 is TGTGCCAGCAGTTGGTCTAAGGTAGAAGGCTACACCTTC.

This chain connects TRBV12-3 or TRBV12-4 to TRBJ2-3, with 7 nucleotides matching TRBD2. CDR3 length equals 16 residues. V gave up 5 bases and J gave up 0 bases; unmatched junction bases: 8. In DNA, the CDR3 is TGTGCCAGCAGTCCAGGGACTATTTTTAGCACAGATACGCAGTATTTT. Its translation is CASSPGTIFSTDTQYF.

This clonotype was counted many times. The chain joins TRBV29-1 to TRBJ2-4, with 12 bases fitting TRBD1. The germline V gene has CDR1 SQVTM and CDR2 ANQGSEA. Trimming took 4 bases from V and 0 from J; bases not matched to a gene: 4. This CDR3 region has 16 residues. In DNA, the CDR3 is TGCAGCGTTGGGGACAGGGGGCTTTCAGCCAAAAACATTCAGTACTTC. Translated: CSVGDRGLSAKNIQYF. Full variable domain (remainder filled in from reference TRBV29-1 and TRBJ2-4): SAVISQKPSRDICQRGTSLTIQCQVDSQVTMMFWYRQQPGQSLTLIATANQGSEATYESGFVIDKFPISRPNLTFSTLTVSNMSPEDSSIYLCSVGDRGLSAKNIQYFGAGTRLSVL.

This clonotype was seen many times. This chain connects TRBV6-2 or TRBV6-3 to TRBJ2-7; D ambiguous. Deletions cut 2 bases from V and 1 base from J, with 6 bases between. The CDR3 totals 13 residues. Per the germline V gene, CDR1 is MNHEY and CDR2 is SVGEGT. CDR3 DNA sequence: TGTGCCAGCAGTTACCAGGTGTCCTACGAGCAGTACTTC. It specifies CASSYQVSYEQYF.

The rearrangement uses TRBV6-1 and TRBJ1-5; 7 bases are a match to TRBD1. The CDR3 length is 14 residues. With V trimmed by 6 bases and J by 7 bases, 9 bases remained unmatched. Germline lookup yields CDR1 MNHNS and CDR2 SASEGT. As DNA, the CDR3 is TGTGCCAGCAGAACCGGACAGGTTGGACAGCCCCAGCATTTT. Translated: CASRTGQVGQPQHF.

This clonotype was counted between two and nine times. This CDR3 is CSAGTSGEGNEQFF. The CDR3 bases are TGCAGTGCTGGGACTAGCGGGGAGGGAAATGAGCAGTTCTTC. This chain links TRBV20-1 with TRBJ2-1; 13 bases are a match to TRBD2. The J segment lost 7 bases and the V segment lost 5 bases, leaving 5 bases of the junction unmatched. Germline assignment: CDR1 DFQATT and CDR2 SNEGSKA (reference sequence). CDR3 length: 14 residues.

The rearrangement uses TRBV27 and TRBJ2-5, with 14 bases fitting TRBD2. The CDR3 consists of 18 residues. Losses at the gene ends were 5 bases for V and 4 bases for J; bases not matched to a gene: 12. CDR1 MNHEY and CDR2 SMNVEV come from the germline V gene (reference sequence). DNA for the CDR3: TGTGCCAGCAGTACCTTATCCGGGACTAGCGGGAGTAGAGAGACCCAGTACTTC. Protein product: CASSTLSGTSGSRETQYF.

The chain links TRBV6-6 to TRBJ2-7; 11 nucleotides line up with TRBD2. Per germline, CDR1 MNHNY and CDR2 SVGAGI (reference sequence). The CDR3 extends over 15 amino acids. The CDR3 nucleotides read TGTGCAACTGTTGGGCTAGCGGGGGGAGGCTACGAGCAGTACTTC. It translates to CATVGLAGGGYEQYF.

This clonotype has only a few counts. This chain links TRBV5-1 with TRBJ1-2; D perhaps matches TRBD1 (6 bases). Germline CDR1 reads SGHRS; CDR2 reads YFSETQ. This CDR3 comprises 15 residues. V shed 4 bases and J shed 0 bases, with 13 bases lying between them. The chain's CDR3 is CASSRQPGANYGYTF. DNA for the CDR3: TGCGCCAGCAGCAGGCAACCAGGGGCTAACTATGGCTACACCTTC.

The table lists this clonotype with a few counts. This chain uses TRBV6-5 with TRBJ2-3; unclear D gene. CDR1 is MNHEY and CDR2 is SVGAGI in the germline V gene. The CDR3 consists of 13 residues. With 2 bases removed from V and 5 bases from J, the gap between germline ends came to 8 bases. DNA of the CDR3: TGTGCCAGCAGTTACGCCAACGGAGATACGCAGTATTTT. It encodes CASSYANGDTQYF.

In this sample, this clonotype turned up a few times. This sequence joins TRBV15 and TRBJ2-3; D gene unclear. The CDR3 is 14 residues long. With 1 base removed from V and 2 bases from J, the gap between germline ends came to 7 bases. Germline V CDR1 and CDR2: LNHNV, YYDKDF (reference sequence). The CDR3 bases are TGTGCCACCAGCAGAGTCGATTACACAGATACGCAGTATTTT. Its protein product is CATSRVDYTDTQYF.

This rearrangement joins TRBV20-1 to TRBJ2-4; D may be TRBD2 (5 bases). The V gene lost 5 bases and the J gene lost 6 bases, with 17 bases spanning the gap. Germline V lookup: CDR1 DFQATT, CDR2 SNEGSKA (reference sequence). The CDR3 extends over 14 amino acids. Written as DNA, the CDR3 is TGCAGTGCTCTAAGTTTCATCGGGGTAAACATTCAGTACTTC. Protein sequence: CSALSFIGVNIQYF.

The chain carries TRBV10-3 and TRBJ2-7; 10 positions match TRBD2. CDR1 is ENHRY, CDR2 SYGVKD, per germline. Trimming at V came to 3 bases and at J to 1 base, leaving 9 bases not matched to a gene. There are 17 residues in the CDR3. The CDR3 is CAISDEQYSGRSYEQYF. The CDR3 nucleotides read TGTGCCATCAGTGATGAGCAGTATAGCGGGAGGTCCTACGAGCAGTACTTC.

J is TRBJ2-7 and V is TRBV7-2, with TRBD1 matching 8 bases. This CDR3 spans 14 amino acids. The germline V gene encodes CDR1 SGHTA and CDR2 FQGNSA. V shed 5 bases, J shed 8 bases, and the junction held 11 bases outside the gene matches. The DNA of the CDR3 is TGTGCCAGCAGCCCGGCAGGGGGCTTATTCAAGCAGTACTTC. Translating it yields CASSPAGGLFKQYF.

This clonotype was counted many times. The gene calls are TRBV20-1 and TRBJ1-5; unclear D gene. The CDR3 has 14 amino acids. CDR1 and CDR2 from the germline V gene are DFQATT and SNEGSKA (reference sequence). V lost 6 bases to trimming and J lost 3 bases, with 15 bases between them. The CDR3 coding sequence is TGCAGTGCAACCTTCACGGCCGCCAATCAGCCCCAGCATTTT. Amino acid sequence: CSATFTAANQPQHF.

In regard to this clonotype: Mismatch with germline at one junction end may stem from a read error. This chain's CDR3 is CASNEGTGGTDTQYF. Here the CDR3 DNA reads TGTGCCAGCAACGAGGGGACAGGGGGCACCGATACGCAGTATTTT. This chain links TRBV7-2 with TRBJ2-3; 12 bases match TRBD1. The CDR3 contains 15 residues. Germline V gene lookup returns CDR1 SGHTA and CDR2 FQGNSA.

This clonotype was recorded a few times. This rearrangement joins TRBV12-3 or TRBV12-4 to TRBJ1-2; possibly TRBD1 for D (5 bases). The CDR3 length is 14 residues. V was cut by 7 bases and J by 2 bases, with 14 bases left in between. The CDR3: CASTLGGHNYGYTF. DNA of the CDR3: TGTGCCAGCACCTTAGGAGGACACAACTATGGCTACACCTTC.